The sequence of this T cell receptor (beta chain) was determined in a study of blood T cell repertoires in COVID-19. Background on the study: COVID-19 samples from acute and convalescent phases originated in the United States, Italy and Spain.

Per the germline V gene, CDR1 is SNHLY and CDR2 is FYNNEI. This CDR3 region has 14 residues. Trimming left V 3 bases short and J 10 bases short, with 16 bases between. Original data processing: Amplification of reference gene primers was used by the study to estimate nucleated cell counts. Generated by immunoSEQ multiplex PCR, the TCRdb table keeps only in-frame clones and is missing some. Clone size and the V and J calls come from that table; the DNA yielded D and trimming. The sample lists 65,000 to 70,000 clones, roughly 82% occurring once. Sequencing used peripheral blood. The sequence came from a man older than 75 with active COVID-19. This chain uses TRBV2 with TRBJ2-1; D not certain. This CDR3 reads CASSDPVAVREQFF. Here the CDR3 DNA reads TGTGCCAGCAGTGACCCCGTAGCAGTTCGGGAGCAGTTCTTC.